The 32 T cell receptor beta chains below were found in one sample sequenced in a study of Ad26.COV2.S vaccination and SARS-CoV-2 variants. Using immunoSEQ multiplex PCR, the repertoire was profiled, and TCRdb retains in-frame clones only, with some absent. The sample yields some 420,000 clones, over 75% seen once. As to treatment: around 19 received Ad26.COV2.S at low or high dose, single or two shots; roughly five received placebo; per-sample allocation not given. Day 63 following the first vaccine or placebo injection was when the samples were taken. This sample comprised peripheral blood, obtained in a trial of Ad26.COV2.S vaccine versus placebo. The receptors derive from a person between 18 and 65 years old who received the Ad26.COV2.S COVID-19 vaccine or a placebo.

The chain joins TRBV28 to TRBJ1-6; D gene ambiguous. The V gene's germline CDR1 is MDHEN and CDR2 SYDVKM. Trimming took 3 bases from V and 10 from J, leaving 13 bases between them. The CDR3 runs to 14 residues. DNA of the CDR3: TGTGCCAGCAGTTTGCCTATGCACGGCTCACCCCTCCACTTT. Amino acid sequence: CASSLPMHGSPLHF.

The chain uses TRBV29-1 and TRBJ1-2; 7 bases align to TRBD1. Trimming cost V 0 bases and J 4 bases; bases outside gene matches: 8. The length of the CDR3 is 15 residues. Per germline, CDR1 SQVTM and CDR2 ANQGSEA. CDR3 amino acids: CSVEDEGAIGYGYTF. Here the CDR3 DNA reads TGCAGCGTTGAAGATGAGGGGGCGATTGGCTATGGCTACACCTTC.

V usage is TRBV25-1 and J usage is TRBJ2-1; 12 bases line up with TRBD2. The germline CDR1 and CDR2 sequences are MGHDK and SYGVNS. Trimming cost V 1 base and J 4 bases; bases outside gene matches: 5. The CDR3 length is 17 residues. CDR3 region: CASSEWASGGGYNEQFF. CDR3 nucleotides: TGTGCCAGCAGTGAATGGGCTAGCGGGGGGGGATACAATGAGCAGTTCTTC.

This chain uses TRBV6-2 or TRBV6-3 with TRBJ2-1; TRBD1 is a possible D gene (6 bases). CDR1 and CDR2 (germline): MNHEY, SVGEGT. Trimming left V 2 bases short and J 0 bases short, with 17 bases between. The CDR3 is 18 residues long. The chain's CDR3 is CASSYTWDTSSSYNEQFF. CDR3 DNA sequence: TGTGCCAGCAGTTACACATGGGACACGTCAAGCTCCTACAATGAGCAGTTCTTC.

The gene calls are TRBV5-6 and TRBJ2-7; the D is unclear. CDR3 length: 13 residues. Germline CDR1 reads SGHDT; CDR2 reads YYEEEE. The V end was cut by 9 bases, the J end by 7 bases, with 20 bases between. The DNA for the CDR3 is TGTGCCACCGCCAAGGACCGACGTTGGGAGCAGTACTTC. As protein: CATAKDRRWEQYF.

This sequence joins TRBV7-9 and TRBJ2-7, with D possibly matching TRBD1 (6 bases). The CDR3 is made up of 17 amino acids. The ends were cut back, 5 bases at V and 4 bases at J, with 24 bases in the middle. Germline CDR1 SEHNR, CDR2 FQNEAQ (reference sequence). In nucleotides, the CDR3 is TGTGCCAGCAGCCGAGCGACCCGGCAGGGGATCACTTACGAGCAGTACTTC. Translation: CASSRATRQGITYEQYF.

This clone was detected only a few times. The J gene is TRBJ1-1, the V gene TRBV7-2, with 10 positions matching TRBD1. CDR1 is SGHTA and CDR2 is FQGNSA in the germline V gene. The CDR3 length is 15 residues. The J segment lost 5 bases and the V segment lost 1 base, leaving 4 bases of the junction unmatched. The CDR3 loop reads CASSLDGTGDTEAFF. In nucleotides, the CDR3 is TGTGCCAGCAGCTTAGACGGGACAGGGGATACTGAAGCTTTCTTT.

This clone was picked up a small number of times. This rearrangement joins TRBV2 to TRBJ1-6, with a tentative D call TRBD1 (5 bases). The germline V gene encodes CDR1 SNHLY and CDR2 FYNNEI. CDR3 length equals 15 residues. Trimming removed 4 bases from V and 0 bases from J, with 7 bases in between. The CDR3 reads CASSGQSSYNSPLHF. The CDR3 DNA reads TGTGCCAGCAGTGGACAGAGCTCCTATAATTCACCCCTCCACTTT. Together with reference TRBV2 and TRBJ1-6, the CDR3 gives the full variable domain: EPEVTQTPSHQVTQMGQEVILRCVPISNHLYFYWYRQILGQKVEFLVSFYNNEISEKSEIFDDQFSVERPDGSNFTLKIRSTKLEDSAMYFCASSGQSSYNSPLHFGNGTRLTVT.

This CDR3 is CASSLETFATNEKLFF. CDR3 bases: TGTGCCAGCTCCTTAGAAACCTTTGCAACTAATGAAAAACTGTTTTTT. The chain recombines TRBV18 with TRBJ1-4; D is undetermined. V lost 6 bases, J lost 0 bases, and 14 bases lay in between. CDR1 is KGHSH, CDR2 LQKENI, per germline. This CDR3 spans 16 amino acids.

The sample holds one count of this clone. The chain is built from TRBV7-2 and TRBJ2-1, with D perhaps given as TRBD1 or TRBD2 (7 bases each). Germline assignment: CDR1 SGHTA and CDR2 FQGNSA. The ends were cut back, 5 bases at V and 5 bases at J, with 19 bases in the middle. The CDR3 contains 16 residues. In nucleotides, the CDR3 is TGTGCCAGCAGCACCGGGGGGAGGGGGCTAGACAATGAGCAGTTCTTC. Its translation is CASSTGGRGLDNEQFF.

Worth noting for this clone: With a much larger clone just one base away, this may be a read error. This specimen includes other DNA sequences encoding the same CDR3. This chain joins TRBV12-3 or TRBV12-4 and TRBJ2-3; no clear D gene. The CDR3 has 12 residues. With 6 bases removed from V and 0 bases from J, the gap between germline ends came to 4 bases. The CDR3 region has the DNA TGTGCCAGCAGCCCCAGCACAGATACGCAGTATTTT. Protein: CASSPSTDTQYF.

CDR3 nucleotides: TGTGCCAGCAGCTTAGGGCTGCGGGACAGGGGGTCTGACGAGCAGTACTTC. It specifies CASSLGLRDRGSDEQYF. The V call is TRBV11-3, the J call TRBJ2-7, with 11 bases matching TRBD1. Trimming cost V 1 base and J 5 bases; bases outside gene matches: 10. This CDR3 contains 17 residues. CDR1 SGHNT and CDR2 YENEEA come from the germline V gene.

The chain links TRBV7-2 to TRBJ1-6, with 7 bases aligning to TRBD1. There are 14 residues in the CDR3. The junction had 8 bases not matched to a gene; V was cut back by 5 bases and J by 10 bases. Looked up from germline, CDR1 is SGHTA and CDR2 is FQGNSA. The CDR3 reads CASSHRTGQSPLHF. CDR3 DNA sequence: TGTGCCAGCAGCCACCGGACAGGTCAATCACCCCTCCACTTT.

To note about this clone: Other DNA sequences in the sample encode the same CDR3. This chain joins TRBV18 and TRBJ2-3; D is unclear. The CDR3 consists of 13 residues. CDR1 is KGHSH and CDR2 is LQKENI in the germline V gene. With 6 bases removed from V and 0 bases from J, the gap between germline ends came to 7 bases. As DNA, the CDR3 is TGTGCCAGCTCCCCCCCTAGCACAGATACGCAGTATTTT. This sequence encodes CASSPPSTDTQYF.

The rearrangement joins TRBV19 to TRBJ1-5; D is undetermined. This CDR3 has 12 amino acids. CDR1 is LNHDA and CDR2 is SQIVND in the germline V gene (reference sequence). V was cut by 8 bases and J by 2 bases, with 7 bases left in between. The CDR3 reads CASAEGNQPQHF. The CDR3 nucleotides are TGTGCCAGTGCGGAGGGCAATCAGCCCCAGCATTTT.

For the CDR3, the DNA is TGCGCCAGCAGGGGCCCCGAGCAGTACTTC. Translated: CASRGPEQYF. The chain has TRBV10-2 and TRBJ2-7; D unresolved. The germline V gene encodes CDR1 WSHSY and CDR2 SAAADI. There are 10 residues in the CDR3. Trimming removed 6 bases at V and 6 bases at J, with 6 bases between.

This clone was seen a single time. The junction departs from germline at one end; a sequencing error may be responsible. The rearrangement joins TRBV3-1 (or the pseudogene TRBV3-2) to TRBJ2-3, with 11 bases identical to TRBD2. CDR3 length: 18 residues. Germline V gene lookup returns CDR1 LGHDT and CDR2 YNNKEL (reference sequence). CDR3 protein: CASSEDIAGGLRTDTQYF. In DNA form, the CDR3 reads TGTGCCAGCAGCGAAGACATAGCGGGGGGGCTTCGGACAGATACGCAGTATTTT.

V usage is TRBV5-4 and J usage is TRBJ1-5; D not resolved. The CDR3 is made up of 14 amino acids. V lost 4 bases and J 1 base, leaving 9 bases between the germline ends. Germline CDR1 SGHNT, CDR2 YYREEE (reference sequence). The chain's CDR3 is CASSRAGSNQPQHF. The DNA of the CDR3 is TGTGCCAGCAGCAGGGCCGGGAGCAATCAGCCCCAGCATTTT.

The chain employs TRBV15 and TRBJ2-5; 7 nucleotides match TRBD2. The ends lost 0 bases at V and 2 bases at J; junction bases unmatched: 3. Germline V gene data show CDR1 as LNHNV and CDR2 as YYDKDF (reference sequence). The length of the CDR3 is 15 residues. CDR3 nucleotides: TGTGCCACCAGCAGAGATCCTAGCGGTCAAGAGACCCAGTACTTC. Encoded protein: CATSRDPSGQETQYF.

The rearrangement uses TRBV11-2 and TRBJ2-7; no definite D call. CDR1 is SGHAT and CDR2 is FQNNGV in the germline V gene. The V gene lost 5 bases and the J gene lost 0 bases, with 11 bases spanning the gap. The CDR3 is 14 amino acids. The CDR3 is CASSPDRSSYEQYF. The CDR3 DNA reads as TGTGCCAGCAGCCCGGACCGGTCCTCCTACGAGCAGTACTTC. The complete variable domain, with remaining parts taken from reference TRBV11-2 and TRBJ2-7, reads EAGVAQSPRYKIIEKRQSVAFWCNPISGHATLYWYQQILGQGPKLLIQFQNNGVVDDSQLPKDRFSAERLKGVDSTLKIQPAKLEDSAVYLCASSPDRSSYEQYFGPGTRLTVT.

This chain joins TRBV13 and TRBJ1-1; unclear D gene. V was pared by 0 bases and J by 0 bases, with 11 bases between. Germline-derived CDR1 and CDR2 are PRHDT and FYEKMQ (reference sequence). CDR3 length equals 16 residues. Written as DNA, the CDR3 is TGTGCCAGCAGCTTAGGCCTTTTGAGGGTGAACACTGAAGCTTTCTTT. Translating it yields CASSLGLLRVNTEAFF.

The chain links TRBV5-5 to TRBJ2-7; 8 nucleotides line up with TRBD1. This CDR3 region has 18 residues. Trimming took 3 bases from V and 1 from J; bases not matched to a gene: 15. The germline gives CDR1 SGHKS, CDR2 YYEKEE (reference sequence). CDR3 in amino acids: CASSSHDPGQAESYEQYF. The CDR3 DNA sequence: TGTGCCAGCAGCTCTCATGACCCGGGACAGGCCGAGTCCTACGAGCAGTACTTC. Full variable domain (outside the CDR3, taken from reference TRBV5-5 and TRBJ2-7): DAGVTQSPTHLIKTRGQQVTLRCSPISGHKSVSWYQQVLGQGPQFIFQYYEKEERGRGNFPDRFSARQFPNYSSELNVNALLLGDSALYLCASSSHDPGQAESYEQYFGPGTRLTVT.

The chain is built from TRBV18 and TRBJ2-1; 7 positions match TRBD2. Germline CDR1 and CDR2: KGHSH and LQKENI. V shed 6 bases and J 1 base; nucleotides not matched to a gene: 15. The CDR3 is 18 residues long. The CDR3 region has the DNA TGTGCCAGCTCCTTTAGCGGGCCTGCCGTTTTTTCCTACAATGAGCAGTTCTTC. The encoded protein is CASSFSGPAVFSYNEQFF.

This CDR3 is CASSYSTSGGLNEQFF. Here the CDR3 DNA reads TGTGCCAGCAGTTACTCGACTAGCGGGGGGTTAAATGAGCAGTTCTTC. The chain joins TRBV6-5 to TRBJ2-1; 13 nucleotides match TRBD2. The CDR3 has 16 amino acids. J gave up 7 bases and V 0 bases, and 3 bases lay outside the gene matches. From germline, CDR1 is MNHEY and CDR2 SVGAGI.

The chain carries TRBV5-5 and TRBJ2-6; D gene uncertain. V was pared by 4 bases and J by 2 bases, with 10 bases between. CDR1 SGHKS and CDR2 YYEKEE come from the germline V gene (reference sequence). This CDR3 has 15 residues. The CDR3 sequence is CASSPNAPGANVLTF. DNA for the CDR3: TGTGCCAGCAGCCCCAACGCCCCTGGGGCCAACGTCCTGACTTTC.

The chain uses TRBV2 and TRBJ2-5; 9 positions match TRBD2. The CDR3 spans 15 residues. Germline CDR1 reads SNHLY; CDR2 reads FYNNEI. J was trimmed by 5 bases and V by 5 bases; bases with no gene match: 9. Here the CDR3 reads CASSQSSAGGETQYF. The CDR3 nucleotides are TGTGCCAGCAGTCAATCTTCCGCGGGGGGGGAGACCCAGTACTTC.

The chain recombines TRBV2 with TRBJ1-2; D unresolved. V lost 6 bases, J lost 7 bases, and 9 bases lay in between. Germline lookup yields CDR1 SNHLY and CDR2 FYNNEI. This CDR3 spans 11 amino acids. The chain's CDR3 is CASRGSGGYTF. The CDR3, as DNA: TGTGCCAGCAGGGGGTCGGGTGGCTACACCTTC.

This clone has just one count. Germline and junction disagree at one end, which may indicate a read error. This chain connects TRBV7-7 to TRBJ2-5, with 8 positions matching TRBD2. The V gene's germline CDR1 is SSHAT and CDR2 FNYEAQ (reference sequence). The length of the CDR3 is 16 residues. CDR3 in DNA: TGTGCTAGCAGCCTTGCGGGGCGGGGGGTCCAAGAGACCCAGTACTTC. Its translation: CASSLAGRGVQETQYF.

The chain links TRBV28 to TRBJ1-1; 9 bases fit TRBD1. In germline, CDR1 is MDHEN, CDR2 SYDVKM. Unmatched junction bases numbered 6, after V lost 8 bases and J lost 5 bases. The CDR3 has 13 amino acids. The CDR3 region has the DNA TGTGCCAGCGCGTACAGGGGGCCAACTGAAGCTTTCTTT. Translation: CASAYRGPTEAFF.

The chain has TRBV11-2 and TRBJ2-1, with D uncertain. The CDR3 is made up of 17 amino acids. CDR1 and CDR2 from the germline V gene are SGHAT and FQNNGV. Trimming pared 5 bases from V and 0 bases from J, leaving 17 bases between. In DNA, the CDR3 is TGTGCCAGCAGCGACCTAGTGATGTCGAGCTCCTACAATGAGCAGTTCTTC. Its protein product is CASSDLVMSSSYNEQFF.

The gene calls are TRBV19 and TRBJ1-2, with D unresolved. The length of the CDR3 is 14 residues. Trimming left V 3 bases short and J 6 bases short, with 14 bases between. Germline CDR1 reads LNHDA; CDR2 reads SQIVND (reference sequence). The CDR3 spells CASSIRWFSDGYTF. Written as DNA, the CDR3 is TGTGCCAGTAGTATCCGGTGGTTTTCCGATGGCTACACCTTC.

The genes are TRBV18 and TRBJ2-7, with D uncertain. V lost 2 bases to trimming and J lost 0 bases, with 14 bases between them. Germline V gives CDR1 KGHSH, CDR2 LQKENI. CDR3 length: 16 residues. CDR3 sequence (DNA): TGTGCCAGCTCACCAATTCTAGACGAGAGCTCCTACGAGCAGTACTTC. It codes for CASSPILDESSYEQYF.